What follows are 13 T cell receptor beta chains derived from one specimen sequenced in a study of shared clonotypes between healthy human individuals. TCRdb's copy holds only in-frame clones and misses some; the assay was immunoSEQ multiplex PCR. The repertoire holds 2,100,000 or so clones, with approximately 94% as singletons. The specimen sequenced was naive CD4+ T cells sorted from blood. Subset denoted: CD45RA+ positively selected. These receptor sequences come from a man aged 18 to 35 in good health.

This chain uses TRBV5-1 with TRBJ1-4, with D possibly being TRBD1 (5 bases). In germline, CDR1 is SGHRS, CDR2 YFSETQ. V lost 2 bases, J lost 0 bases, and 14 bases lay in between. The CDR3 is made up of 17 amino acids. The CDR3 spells CASSFPAGGATNEKLFF. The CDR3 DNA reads TGCGCCAGCAGCTTTCCCGCGGGGGGGGCAACTAATGAAAAACTGTTTTTT.

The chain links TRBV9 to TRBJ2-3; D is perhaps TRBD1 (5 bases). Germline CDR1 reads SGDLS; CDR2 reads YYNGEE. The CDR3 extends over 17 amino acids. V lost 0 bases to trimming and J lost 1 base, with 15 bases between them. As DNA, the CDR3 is TGTGCCAGCAGCGTAGAAGGGGCGCTGAGTCGCACAGATACGCAGTATTTT. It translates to CASSVEGALSRTDTQYF.

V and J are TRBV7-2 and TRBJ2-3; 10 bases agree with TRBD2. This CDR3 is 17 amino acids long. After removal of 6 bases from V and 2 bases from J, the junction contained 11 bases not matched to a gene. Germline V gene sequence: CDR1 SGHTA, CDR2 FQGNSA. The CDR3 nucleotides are TGTGCCAGCAGGCCCGGAAGACTAGCGGGCCTCACAGATACGCAGTATTTT. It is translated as CASRPGRLAGLTDTQYF.

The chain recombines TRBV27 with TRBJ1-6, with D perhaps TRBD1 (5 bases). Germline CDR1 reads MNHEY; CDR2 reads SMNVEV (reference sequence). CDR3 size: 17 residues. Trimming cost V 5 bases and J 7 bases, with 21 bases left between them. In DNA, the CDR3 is TGTGCCAGCAGTAACCTTGGGCAGAGAGGGACCAATTCACCCCTCCACTTT. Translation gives CASSNLGQRGTNSPLHF.

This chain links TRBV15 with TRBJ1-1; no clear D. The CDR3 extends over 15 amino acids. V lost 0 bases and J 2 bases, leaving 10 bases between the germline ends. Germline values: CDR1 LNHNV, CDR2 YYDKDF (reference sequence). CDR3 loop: CATSRDRRINTEAFF. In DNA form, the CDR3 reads TGTGCCACCAGCAGAGATAGGAGGATTAACACTGAAGCTTTCTTT.

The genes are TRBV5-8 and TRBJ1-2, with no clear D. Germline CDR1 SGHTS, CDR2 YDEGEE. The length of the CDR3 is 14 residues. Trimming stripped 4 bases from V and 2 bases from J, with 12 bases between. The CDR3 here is CASSTWTENYGYTF. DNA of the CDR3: TGTGCCAGCAGCACCTGGACGGAGAACTATGGCTACACCTTC. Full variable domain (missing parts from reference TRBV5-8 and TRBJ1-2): EAGVTQSPTHLIKTRGQQATLRCSPISGHTSVYWYQQALGLGLQFLLWYDEGEERNRGNFPPRFSGRQFPNYSSELNVNALELEDSALYLCASSTWTENYGYTFGSGTRLTVV.

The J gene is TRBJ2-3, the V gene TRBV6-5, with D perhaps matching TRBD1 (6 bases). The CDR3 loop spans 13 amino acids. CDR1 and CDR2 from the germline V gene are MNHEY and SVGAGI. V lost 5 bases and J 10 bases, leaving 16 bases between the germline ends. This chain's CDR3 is CASSINQGLAQYF. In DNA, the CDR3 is TGTGCCAGCAGTATAAATCAGGGGCTCGCGCAGTATTTT.

DNA of the CDR3: TGTGCCAGCAGCTCCGGACAGAAGGACATTCAGTACTTC. The encoded protein is CASSSGQKDIQYF. This rearrangement joins TRBV7-2 to TRBJ2-4; a possible D gene is TRBD1 (6 bases). The germline V gene encodes CDR1 SGHTA and CDR2 FQGNSA. The germline V and J ends were trimmed by 4 bases and 8 bases, with 12 bases remaining between them. This CDR3 contains 13 residues.

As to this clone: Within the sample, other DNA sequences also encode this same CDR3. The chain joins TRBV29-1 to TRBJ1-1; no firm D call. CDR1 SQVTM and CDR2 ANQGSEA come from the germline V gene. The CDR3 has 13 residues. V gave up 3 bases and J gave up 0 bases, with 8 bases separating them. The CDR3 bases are TGCAGCGTTGAGACTAGGATGAACACTGAAGCTTTCTTT. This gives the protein CSVETRMNTEAFF.

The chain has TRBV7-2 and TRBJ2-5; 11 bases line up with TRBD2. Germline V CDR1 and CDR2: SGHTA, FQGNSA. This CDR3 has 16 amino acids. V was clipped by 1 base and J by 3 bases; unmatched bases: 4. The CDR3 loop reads CASSLGEGLAEETQYF. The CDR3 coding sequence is TGTGCCAGCAGCTTAGGCGAGGGACTAGCGGAAGAGACCCAGTACTTC.

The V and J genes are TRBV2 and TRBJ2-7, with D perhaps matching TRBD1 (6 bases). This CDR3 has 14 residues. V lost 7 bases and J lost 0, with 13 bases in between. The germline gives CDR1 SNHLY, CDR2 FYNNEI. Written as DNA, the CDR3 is TGTGCCAGCACCCCGGACAGCCTCTCCTACGAGCAGTACTTC. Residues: CASTPDSLSYEQYF.

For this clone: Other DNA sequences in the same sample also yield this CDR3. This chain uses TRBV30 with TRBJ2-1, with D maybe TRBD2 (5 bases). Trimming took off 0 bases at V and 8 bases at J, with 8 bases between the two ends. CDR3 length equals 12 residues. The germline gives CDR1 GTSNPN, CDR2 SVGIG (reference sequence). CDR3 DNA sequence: TGTGCCTGGAGTGTAAGCGGAGATGAGCAGTTCTTC. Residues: CAWSVSGDEQFF.

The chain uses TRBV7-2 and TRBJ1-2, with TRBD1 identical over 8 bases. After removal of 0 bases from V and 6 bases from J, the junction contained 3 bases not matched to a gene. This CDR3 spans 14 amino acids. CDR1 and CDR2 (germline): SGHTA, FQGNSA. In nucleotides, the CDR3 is TGTGCCAGCAGCTTAGCGGCAGGGGGCCATGGCTACACCTTC. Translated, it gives CASSLAAGGHGYTF.